The rows below give T cell receptor beta chains drawn from one sample of a study of cytomegalovirus exposure and HLA in healthy donors. Sequenced by immunoSEQ multiplex PCR; TCRdb stores in-frame clones only, minus some. The table has 60,000 or so clones, about 93% seen once. The sample taken for sequencing was PBMCs. These receptors came from a man aged 18-30 years in good health and CMV-seronegative. Both conserved end residues are part of each CDR3. D genes are given only for firm matches. Clone size is stated in some rows and not others, as once, few, many or a class when expanded.

j_call: TRBJ2-7
d_call: .
clone_size: .
v_call: TRBV6-5
cdr3_aa: CASSYLTLTYEQYF
cdr3_nt: TGTGCCAGCAGTTACCTGACACTTACCTACGAGCAGTACTTC

j_call: TRBJ1-2
d_call: .
clone_size: .
v_call: TRBV6-6
cdr3_aa: CASLGTNYGYTF
cdr3_nt: TGTGCCAGCCTGGGCACTAACTATGGCTACACCTTC

j_call: TRBJ1-2
d_call: .
clone_size: few
v_call: TRBV19
cdr3_aa: CASSIIRPGIRSGYTF
cdr3_nt: TGTGCCAGTAGTATTATAAGGCCCGGGATCAGGAGTGGCTACACCTTC

j_call: TRBJ2-2
d_call: TRBD2
clone_size: .
v_call: TRBV27
cdr3_aa: CASSYQGLAGGELFF
cdr3_nt: TGTGCCAGCAGTTACCAGGGACTAGCAGGTGGGGAGCTGTTTTTT

j_call: TRBJ2-1
d_call: .
clone_size: .
v_call: TRBV25-1
cdr3_aa: CASSEQESPSNEQFF
cdr3_nt: TGTGCCAGCAGTGAACAGGAAAGTCCCTCCAATGAGCAGTTCTTC

j_call: TRBJ1-5
d_call: .
clone_size: .
v_call: TRBV19
cdr3_aa: CASRDFYSNQPQHF
cdr3_nt: TGTGCCAGTCGGGACTTCTATAGCAATCAGCCCCAGCATTTT

j_call: TRBJ2-5
d_call: .
clone_size: once
v_call: TRBV9
cdr3_aa: CASNIETQYF
cdr3_nt: TGTGCCAGCAACATAGAGACCCAGTACTTC

j_call: TRBJ2-7
d_call: TRBD2
clone_size: .
v_call: TRBV5-1
cdr3_aa: CASSKTSGTLYEQYF
cdr3_nt: TGCGCCAGCAGCAAGACTAGCGGGACCCTCTACGAGCAGTACTTC

j_call: TRBJ1-2
d_call: TRBD1
clone_size: .
v_call: TRBV30
cdr3_aa: CAWSPRDRSNYGYTF
cdr3_nt: TGTGCCTGGAGTCCCCGGGACAGGTCTAACTATGGCTACACCTTC

j_call: TRBJ2-3
d_call: .
clone_size: .
v_call: TRBV5-4
cdr3_aa: CASSLVGRARDTDTQYF
cdr3_nt: TGTGCCAGCAGCTTGGTAGGCAGGGCAAGGGACACAGATACGCAGTATTTT

j_call: TRBJ2-7
d_call: TRBD2
clone_size: .
v_call: TRBV28
cdr3_aa: CASTPRASGGYEQYF
cdr3_nt: TGTGCCAGCACCCCCCGGGCTAGCGGGGGCTACGAGCAGTACTTC

j_call: TRBJ2-4
d_call: TRBD2
clone_size: .
v_call: TRBV5-6
cdr3_aa: CASSSGLASIQYF
cdr3_nt: TGTGCCAGCAGCTCCGGACTAGCGAGCATTCAGTACTTC

j_call: TRBJ2-7
d_call: .
clone_size: .
v_call: TRBV19
cdr3_aa: CASSTEFGEQYF
cdr3_nt: TGTGCCAGTAGTACCGAATTCGGTGAGCAGTACTTC

j_call: TRBJ2-1
d_call: .
clone_size: .
v_call: TRBV28
cdr3_aa: CASSLAVSYNEQFF
cdr3_nt: TGTGCCAGCAGTTTGGCCGTCTCCTACAATGAGCAGTTCTTC

j_call: TRBJ2-1
d_call: TRBD2
clone_size: .
v_call: TRBV5-5
cdr3_aa: CASSRGGLAGETEQFF
cdr3_nt: TGTGCCAGCAGTCGCGGGGGACTAGCGGGAGAGACTGAGCAGTTCTTC

j_call: TRBJ2-7
d_call: .
clone_size: once
v_call: TRBV11-3
cdr3_aa: CASSLDLGIGGGYEQYF
cdr3_nt: TGTGCCAGCAGCTTAGATCTGGGGATAGGGGGGGGCTACGAGCAGTACTTC

j_call: TRBJ2-7
d_call: TRBD1
clone_size: .
v_call: TRBV7-9
cdr3_aa: CASSLFAVGGTGGFYEQYF
cdr3_nt: TGTGCCAGCAGCTTATTCGCAGTTGGTGGGACAGGGGGTTTTTACGAGCAGTACTTC

j_call: TRBJ1-5
d_call: TRBD1
clone_size: .
v_call: TRBV6-6
cdr3_aa: CASSSGQGGLNQPQHF
cdr3_nt: TGTGCCAGCAGTTCTGGGCAGGGGGGCTTGAATCAGCCCCAGCATTTT

j_call: TRBJ2-1
d_call: TRBD2
clone_size: .
v_call: TRBV30
cdr3_aa: CAWSALAVNEQFF
cdr3_nt: TGTGCCTGGAGTGCTCTAGCGGTCAATGAGCAGTTCTTC

j_call: TRBJ2-7
d_call: .
clone_size: .
v_call: TRBV28
cdr3_aa: CASSLSGRSYEQYF
cdr3_nt: TGTGCCAGCAGTTTAAGTGGGCGAAGCTACGAGCAGTACTTC

j_call: TRBJ2-6
d_call: TRBD2
clone_size: .
v_call: TRBV4-2
cdr3_aa: CATSGGETGANVLTF
cdr3_nt: TGTGCCACCTCGGGGGGGGAAACTGGGGCCAACGTCCTGACTTTC

j_call: TRBJ1-1
d_call: .
clone_size: .
v_call: TRBV7-9
cdr3_aa: CASSLGYSEAFF
cdr3_nt: TGTGCCAGCAGCTTAGGGTACTCTGAAGCTTTCTTT

j_call: TRBJ1-1
d_call: .
clone_size: .
v_call: TRBV28
cdr3_aa: CASSPKYGAGTEAFF
cdr3_nt: TGTGCCAGCAGCCCGAAATACGGAGCGGGGACTGAAGCTTTCTTT

j_call: TRBJ1-4
d_call: .
clone_size: once
v_call: TRBV30
cdr3_aa: CAWSRQGNEKLFF
cdr3_nt: TGTGCCTGGAGTAGGCAGGGAAACGAAAAACTGTTTTTT

j_call: TRBJ1-2
d_call: TRBD1
clone_size: .
v_call: TRBV6-6
cdr3_aa: CASSYSGQGEGYTF
cdr3_nt: TGTGCCAGCAGTTACTCAGGGCAGGGGGAAGGCTACACCTTC

j_call: TRBJ1-2
d_call: .
clone_size: .
v_call: TRBV6-7
cdr3_aa: CASSYRLQATPLTPYGYTF
cdr3_nt: TGTGCCAGCAGTTATCGATTACAGGCGACACCCCTGACTCCCTATGGCTACACCTTC

j_call: TRBJ1-3
d_call: TRBD1
clone_size: .
v_call: TRBV18
cdr3_aa: CASSPPIGAGGEGNTIYF
cdr3_nt: TGTGCCAGCTCACCACCGATCGGAGCAGGGGGCGAAGGAAACACCATATATTTT

j_call: TRBJ1-2
d_call: .
clone_size: .
v_call: TRBV6-6
cdr3_aa: CATQNQQGAYGYTF
cdr3_nt: TGTGCCACCCAGAACCAACAGGGAGCCTATGGCTACACCTTC

j_call: TRBJ1-1
d_call: TRBD1
clone_size: once
v_call: TRBV19
cdr3_aa: CASSISGGSEAFF
cdr3_nt: TGTGCCAGTAGTATTTCAGGGGGCAGTGAAGCTTTCTTT

j_call: TRBJ2-4
d_call: .
clone_size: .
v_call: TRBV14
cdr3_aa: CASSQDAKVDDKIAKNIQYF
cdr3_nt: TGTGCCAGCAGCCAAGATGCGAAGGTCGATGACAAAATAGCCAAAAACATTCAGTACTTC

j_call: TRBJ2-5
d_call: .
clone_size: .
v_call: TRBV5-1
cdr3_aa: CASTNRPGETQYF
cdr3_nt: TGCGCCAGCACCAACCGGCCCGGGGAGACCCAGTACTTC

j_call: TRBJ2-2
d_call: .
clone_size: .
v_call: TRBV27
cdr3_aa: CASSFRGTFDHRELFF
cdr3_nt: TGTGCCAGCAGTTTTAGGGGGACCTTCGACCACCGGGAGCTGTTTTTT